This T cell receptor (beta chain) was captured by sequencing in a study of shared clonotypes between healthy human individuals. General study findings and limits: Investigators expected sequencing depth to affect clonotype sharing among donors.

Details on this clone: Its matching antigen is unknown.

Trimming stripped 4 bases from V and 1 base from J, with 16 bases between. Germline values: CDR1 KGHSH, CDR2 LQKENI. This CDR3 has 17 amino acids. Deep was the level at which the assay was run. The protocol was immunoSEQ multiplex PCR, while the TCRdb copy is restricted to in-frame clones and leaves out a portion. The table records millions of clones, over 85% of them present only once. The material sequenced was naive CD4+ T cells sorted from blood. Sample subset: CD45RA+ positively selected. The chain combines TRBV18 with TRBJ2-2; D may be TRBD2 (5 bases). The sequence was obtained from a man younger than 35 in good health. CDR3 protein: CASSLGEARLNTGELFF. The CDR3 region has the DNA TGTGCCAGCTCACTGGGAGAAGCTCGACTGAACACCGGGGAGCTGTTTTTT.